This T cell receptor beta chain was sequenced in a study of control samples from healthy donors and cancer patients. The V and J ends lost 6 bases and 2 bases respectively, with 25 bases between them. Germline lookup yields CDR1 MNHEY and CDR2 SMNVEV (reference sequence). This CDR3 has 18 residues. Assay: immunoSEQ multiplex PCR; the TCRdb copy retains only in-frame clones and omits some. The sample lists tens of thousands of clones, roughly 80% occurring once. This TCR was recovered from a man between 70 and 80 years old in good health. This chain links TRBV27 with TRBJ2-5; perhaps TRBD1 as D (5 bases). The material sequenced was blood. DNA of the CDR3: TGTGCCAGCAGCCCACCCGACTTTTACCTACAGGAACAAGAGACCCAGTACTTC. It translates to CASSPPDFYLQEQETQYF.